This record looks at one TCR beta chain sequence and its context. As yet, its antigen is unknown. Trimming removed 3 bases from V and 1 base from J; junction bases left unmatched: 10. This CDR3 spans 18 amino acids. CDR1 and CDR2 from the germline V gene are SGDLS and YYNGEE. Cell sorting via CD45RO/CCR7/CD25/CD127/CD95/CD27 was performed to obtain CD4+ naive, central memory, regulatory and stem cell-like memory cells. These data come from a study of beta chain features in type 1 diabetes. Study findings and constraints: TCRB CDR3s were moderately but significantly shorter in Type 1 diabetes patients in all four CD4+ subsets.

Reverse transcribing all isolated RNA meant expressed TCRB transcripts were sequenced. A few million reads, on average, came from each naive, central memory and regulatory T cell sample. Generated by immunoSEQ multiplex PCR, the TCRdb table keeps only in-frame clones and is missing some. The data contain some 410,000 clones, roughly 11% of them singletons. The sequence derives from a woman aged 18-35 years in good health. Sequencing was performed on naive CD4+ T cells from blood. The chain couples TRBV9 to TRBJ2-3; 11 bases agree with TRBD2. The CDR3: CASSDILAGVMGTDTQYF. The CDR3 region has the DNA TGTGCCAGCAGCGACATACTAGCGGGAGTTATGGGCACAGATACGCAGTATTTT.